These 18 T cell receptor beta chains were sequenced from one sample in a study of siplizumab effects on memory and regulatory T cells. Here immunoSEQ multiplex PCR was the method, and the copy in TCRdb shows in-frame clones only, minus some. The table has about 100,000 clones, 94% seen once. The specimen was non-Treg CD4+ T cells sorted from blood. The receptors originated from a human donor in good health.

This chain uses TRBV5-1 with TRBJ2-2; tentative D call: TRBD2 (6 bases). CDR1 and CDR2 (germline): SGHRS, YFSETQ. This CDR3 comprises 15 residues. The V gene lost 1 base and the J gene lost 6 bases, with 13 bases spanning the gap. CDR3 coding DNA: TGCGCCAGCAGCTTGTCTGGGACTTCCCCCGGGGAGCTGTTTTTT. Protein: CASSLSGTSPGELFF.

The chain carries TRBV28 and TRBJ2-3; no definite D call. This CDR3 region has 12 residues. Per the germline V gene, CDR1 is MDHEN and CDR2 is SYDVKM. V lost 6 bases, J lost 2 bases, and 6 bases lay in between. The CDR3 sequence is CASRGDTDTQYF. As DNA, the CDR3 is TGTGCCAGCAGGGGTGACACAGATACGCAGTATTTT.

The chain links TRBV7-2 to TRBJ2-3; perhaps D is TRBD1 or TRBD2 (5 bases each). This CDR3 spans 16 amino acids. V dropped 5 bases and J dropped 4 bases, with 19 bases sitting between them. Germline V gives CDR1 SGHTA, CDR2 FQGNSA. The CDR3 coding sequence is TGTGCCAGCAGCAAGGGGACCGTACCTTCTCCAGATACGCAGTATTTT. This translates into CASSKGTVPSPDTQYF.

V and J are TRBV28 and TRBJ1-5, with unresolved D. CDR1 is MDHEN, CDR2 SYDVKM, per germline. V dropped 1 base and J dropped 1 base, with 5 bases sitting between them. This CDR3 has 14 amino acids. This CDR3 reads CASSLLRSNQPQHF. CDR3 DNA: TGTGCCAGCAGTTTATTAAGGAGCAATCAGCCCCAGCATTTT.

This rearrangement joins TRBV9 to TRBJ2-5, with D perhaps matching TRBD1 (5 bases). V shed 3 bases and J shed 5 bases, with 17 bases lying between them. Looked up from germline, CDR1 is SGDLS and CDR2 is YYNGEE. The CDR3 is made up of 15 amino acids. The CDR3 spells CASSAPHRGAETQYF. The CDR3 DNA sequence: TGTGCCAGCAGCGCCCCCCATAGGGGCGCGGAGACCCAGTACTTC.

The chain joins TRBV5-1 to TRBJ1-2, with 7 bases aligning to TRBD1. This CDR3 comprises 15 residues. Looked up from germline, CDR1 is SGHRS and CDR2 is YFSETQ. Trimming at V came to 4 bases and at J to 3 bases, leaving 9 bases not matched to a gene. CDR3 loop: CASSETGALDYGYTF. DNA of the CDR3: TGCGCCAGCAGCGAAACAGGGGCCCTCGACTATGGCTACACCTTC.

CDR3 sequence reads: CASSFGNQPQHF. The CDR3 bases are TGTGCCAGCAGCTTCGGCAATCAGCCCCAGCATTTT. The rearrangement uses TRBV5-5 and TRBJ1-5; the D is unclear. Germline loops: CDR1 SGHKS, CDR2 YYEKEE (reference sequence). CDR3 size: 12 residues. The germline V and J ends were trimmed by 2 bases and 2 bases, with 2 bases remaining between them.

The chain joins TRBV7-2 to TRBJ1-5; D uncertain. The CDR3 is 13 residues long. V was clipped by 5 bases and J by 4 bases, with 9 bases between them. From germline, CDR1 is SGHTA and CDR2 FQGNSA. The CDR3 nucleotides read TGTGCCAGCAGCAAAAATAGAAATCAGCCCCAGCATTTT. It is translated as CASSKNRNQPQHF.

J is TRBJ1-1 and V is TRBV5-4; D ambiguous. The CDR3 runs 14 residues. The V and J ends lost 5 bases and 3 bases respectively, with 14 bases between them. Germline V CDR1 and CDR2: SGHNT, YYREEE (reference sequence). CDR3 DNA sequence: TGTGCCAGCAGAACTTCGGTGGTAGACACTGAAGCTTTCTTT. Its translation: CASRTSVVDTEAFF.

The rearrangement uses TRBV18 and TRBJ2-5, with 8 bases matching TRBD2. Germline loops: CDR1 KGHSH, CDR2 LQKENI. This CDR3 region has 15 residues. Trimming removed 3 bases from V and 5 bases from J; junction bases left unmatched: 8. This CDR3 reads CASSPRSGRGETQYF. CDR3 coding DNA: TGTGCCAGCTCACCTCGAAGCGGGAGAGGGGAGACCCAGTACTTC.

The CDR3 sequence is CASSTYRGRNNGYTF. DNA of the CDR3: TGTGCCAGCAGCACCTACAGGGGGCGGAACAATGGCTACACCTTC. The gene calls are TRBV11-2 and TRBJ1-2; TRBD1 agrees at 9 bases. Germline lookup yields CDR1 SGHAT and CDR2 FQNNGV. After removal of 5 bases from V and 6 bases from J, the junction contained 10 bases not matched to a gene. The CDR3 contains 15 residues.

The chain carries TRBV28 and TRBJ2-7; possibly TRBD1 for D (6 bases). CDR1 and CDR2 from the germline V gene are MDHEN and SYDVKM. This CDR3 has 17 amino acids. Trimming removed 5 bases at V and 5 bases at J, with 25 bases between. The CDR3, as DNA: TGTGCCAGCAGTACTCCCCAGGGGACCCCTCGGGGCCACGAGCAGTACTTC. Amino acids: CASSTPQGTPRGHEQYF.

The V call is TRBV7-9, the J call TRBJ1-5; D not certain. V lost 2 bases to trimming and J lost 4 bases, with 18 bases between them. Germline V gene sequence: CDR1 SEHNR, CDR2 FQNEAQ (reference sequence). There are 17 residues in the CDR3. The CDR3, as DNA: TGTGCCAGCAGCTTAACTTTGGGGTCAGGCCTTAATCAGCCCCAGCATTTT. This gives the protein CASSLTLGSGLNQPQHF.

The rearrangement joins TRBV18 to TRBJ1-1; tentative D call: TRBD1 (5 bases). CDR1 is KGHSH, CDR2 LQKENI, per germline. V was trimmed by 3 bases and J by 0 bases, leaving 11 bases between them. The CDR3 covers 15 residues. CDR3 loop: CASSPIGTVNTEAFF. The CDR3 DNA is TGTGCCAGCTCACCTATAGGGACGGTGAACACTGAAGCTTTCTTT.

V gene TRBV7-9 combines with J gene TRBJ2-6; D might be TRBD2 (5 bases). The V and J ends lost 2 bases and 0 bases respectively, with 5 bases between them. CDR3 length: 15 amino acids. The germline gives CDR1 SEHNR, CDR2 FQNEAQ (reference sequence). CDR3 residues: CASSLRDSGANVLTF. DNA for the CDR3: TGTGCCAGCAGCTTACGGGACTCTGGGGCCAACGTCCTGACTTTC.

V gene TRBV18 combines with J gene TRBJ2-7; 12 bases fit TRBD1. The V segment lost 4 bases and the J segment 5 bases; nucleotides outside the gene matches: 6. Germline V CDR1 and CDR2: KGHSH, LQKENI. CDR3 size: 15 residues. DNA of the CDR3: TGTGCCAGCTCACGACCGGGACAGGGGGCTCACGAGCAGTACTTC. Its protein is CASSRPGQGAHEQYF.

The J gene is TRBJ2-7, the V gene TRBV7-6, with D perhaps TRBD1 or TRBD2 (6 bases each). Between the trimmed V and J ends, which lost 1 base and 3 bases, there was a span of 13 bases. The length of the CDR3 is 15 residues. The germline V gene has CDR1 SGHVS and CDR2 FNYEAQ. The CDR3 here is CASSLVQGGHYEQYF. DNA for the CDR3: TGTGCCAGCAGCTTAGTACAGGGAGGACACTACGAGCAGTACTTC.

V usage is TRBV5-1 and J usage is TRBJ2-5; D might be TRBD1 or TRBD2, each matching 5 bases. The germline V gene encodes CDR1 SGHRS and CDR2 YFSETQ. Between the trimmed V and J ends, which lost 1 base and 0 bases, there was a span of 19 bases. The CDR3 has 18 amino acids. This CDR3 is CASSLSSTGQGDQETQYF. DNA for the CDR3: TGCGCCAGCAGCTTGTCATCAACGGGGCAAGGGGACCAAGAGACCCAGTACTTC.